These 28 T cell receptor beta chains originate from one sample sequenced in a study of control samples from healthy donors and cancer patients. Measured with immunoSEQ multiplex PCR; TCRdb has only the in-frame clones, and not every one. The data show around 53,000 clones, 80% to 90% seen once. Sequencing was performed on PBMCs. All receptors come from a woman aged 45-65 years with lung cancer.

The CDR3 region is CASSPNREILDGYTF. In DNA form, the CDR3 reads TGTGCCAGCTCCCCCAACAGGGAAATCTTAGATGGCTACACCTTC. This chain connects TRBV18 to TRBJ1-2; D might be TRBD1 (6 bases). V lost 6 bases to trimming and J lost 6 bases, with 20 bases between them. The CDR3 runs 15 residues. Looked up from germline, CDR1 is KGHSH and CDR2 is LQKENI. The full variable domain, in which reference TRBV18 and TRBJ1-2 provide the parts outside the CDR3, is NAGVMQNPRHLVRRRGQEARLRCSPMKGHSHVYWYRQLPEEGLKFMVYLQKENIIDESGMPKERFSAEFPKEGPSILRIQQVVRGDSAAYFCASSPNREILDGYTFGSGTRLTVV.

The rearrangement links TRBV18 to TRBJ1-3, with D maybe TRBD1 (6 bases). CDR3 length: 15 amino acids. With 5 bases removed from V and 0 bases from J, the gap between germline ends came to 11 bases. Germline V CDR1 and CDR2: KGHSH, LQKENI. The CDR3: CASSATGSSGNTIYF. CDR3 nucleotides: TGTGCCAGCTCAGCCACAGGGAGCTCTGGAAACACCATATATTTT.

This rearrangement joins TRBV5-1 to TRBJ1-5; the D is unclear. The length of the CDR3 is 16 residues. Germline-derived CDR1 and CDR2 are SGHRS and YFSETQ. V shed 4 bases and J shed 1 base, with 15 bases lying between them. The DNA for the CDR3 is TGCGCCAGCAGCCTTGATGGGGATCCGAGCAATCAGCCCCAGCATTTT. Residues: CASSLDGDPSNQPQHF.

The rearrangement joins TRBV7-9 to TRBJ2-7, with 8 bases that match TRBD1. The trim removed 5 bases at V and 5 bases at J, leaving 11 bases unmatched. CDR3 length equals 15 residues. Germline V gene data show CDR1 as SEHNR and CDR2 as FQNEAQ (reference sequence). CDR3 bases: TGTGCCAGCAGCCCCCAACAGGGGGAAACGAACGAGCAGTACTTC. This encodes CASSPQQGETNEQYF.

The V gene is TRBV19, the J gene TRBJ1-2; 8 nucleotides align to TRBD1. CDR3 length equals 13 residues. After removal of 6 bases from V and 7 bases from J, the junction contained 7 bases not matched to a gene. CDR1 and CDR2 from the germline V gene are LNHDA and SQIVND (reference sequence). CDR3 in amino acids: CASSPDRAGGYTF. Here the CDR3 DNA reads TGTGCCAGTAGCCCGGACAGGGCAGGTGGCTACACCTTC.

The gene calls are TRBV7-2 and TRBJ1-3, with D unresolved. V lost 2 bases and J lost 0, with 5 bases in between. CDR3 size: 14 residues. CDR1 is SGHTA and CDR2 is FQGNSA in the germline V gene. The CDR3 protein is CASSLWTSGNTIYF. CDR3 bases: TGTGCCAGCAGCTTATGGACCTCTGGAAACACCATATATTTT.

The chain recombines TRBV7-2 with TRBJ2-6, with D unclear. Trimming stripped 1 base from V and 0 bases from J, with 4 bases between. Germline CDR1 is SGHTA and CDR2 is FQGNSA. CDR3 size: 15 residues. In nucleotides, the CDR3 is TGTGCCAGCAGCTTAGTTGTCTCTGGGGCCAACGTCCTGACTTTC. Amino acids: CASSLVVSGANVLTF.

In nucleotides, the CDR3 is TGTGCCAGCAGCCTGGGGGCACAAGAGACCCAGTACTTC. Its translation: CASSLGAQETQYF. V and J are TRBV3-1 (or the pseudogene TRBV3-2) and TRBJ2-5; tentatively, D is TRBD1 (6 bases). Germline V gene data show CDR1 as LGHDT and CDR2 as YNNKEL (reference sequence). The CDR3 is 13 residues long. Deletions cut 4 bases from V and 2 bases from J, with 8 bases between.

This chain links TRBV9 with TRBJ2-7; the D gene is possibly TRBD2 (5 bases). The germline V gene encodes CDR1 SGDLS and CDR2 YYNGEE. Trimming left V 4 bases short and J 3 bases short, with 11 bases between. The CDR3 sequence is 13 residues long. CDR3 sequence reads: CASSSRTYYEQYF. CDR3 sequence (DNA): TGTGCCAGCAGCTCCCGGACTTACTACGAGCAGTACTTC. The full variable domain, in which reference TRBV9 and TRBJ2-7 provide the parts outside the CDR3, is DSGVTQTPKHLITATGQRVTLRCSPRSGDLSVYWYQQSLDQGLQFLIQYYNGEERAKGNILERFSAQQFPDLHSELNLSSLELGDSALYFCASSSRTYYEQYFGPGTRLTVT.

The J gene is TRBJ1-2, the V gene TRBV11-3, with D uncertain. The germline V and J ends were trimmed by 0 bases and 4 bases, with 3 bases remaining between them. The germline V gene has CDR1 SGHNT and CDR2 YENEEA. CDR3 length equals 12 residues. Here the CDR3 reads CASSLEVYGYTF. The CDR3 DNA follows: TGTGCCAGCAGCTTAGAGGTCTATGGCTACACCTTC.

The CDR3 DNA reads as TGTGCCAGCAGTTCGGAGGGAAAAGGGCACTATGGCTACACCTTC. It translates to CASSSEGKGHYGYTF. The V gene is TRBV28, the J gene TRBJ1-2; no clear D. Germline V gene lookup returns CDR1 MDHEN and CDR2 SYDVKM. Trimming left V 4 bases short and J 3 bases short, with 15 bases between. The CDR3 contains 15 residues.

This clone was observed once. The chain uses TRBV28 and TRBJ1-2; no firm D call. The V gene lost 5 bases and the J gene lost 7 bases, with 8 bases spanning the gap. CDR1 and CDR2 from the germline V gene are MDHEN and SYDVKM. There are 11 residues in the CDR3. The CDR3 DNA reads as TGTGCCAGCAGTGACGACTTTGGCTACACCTTC. Protein product: CASSDDFGYTF.

This clone has just one count. This rearrangement joins TRBV19 to TRBJ2-7, with 8 bases fitting TRBD1. The length of the CDR3 is 14 residues. Germline V gene data show CDR1 as LNHDA and CDR2 as SQIVND (reference sequence). The junction had 8 bases not matched to a gene; V was cut back by 7 bases and J by 3 bases. The CDR3: CASTKSTGDYEQYF. CDR3 DNA sequence: TGTGCCAGTACCAAATCGACAGGGGACTACGAGCAGTACTTC.

The J gene is TRBJ1-2, the V gene TRBV7-2; D gene unclear. CDR3 length equals 13 residues. Germline CDR1 and CDR2: SGHTA and FQGNSA. V was clipped by 5 bases and J by 2 bases, with 9 bases between them. This chain's CDR3 is CASSLNGNYGYTF. The CDR3 nucleotides are TGTGCCAGCAGCCTCAACGGGAACTATGGCTACACCTTC. Based on the CDR3 plus reference TRBV7-2 and TRBJ1-2, the full variable domain is GAGVSQSPSNKVTEKGKDVELRCDPISGHTALYWYRQSLGQGLEFLIYFQGNSAPDKSGLPSDRFSAERTGGSVSTLTIQRTQQEDSAVYLCASSLNGNYGYTFGSGTRLTVV.

The V and J genes are TRBV19 and TRBJ1-5, with D unclear. The V end lost 6 bases, the J end lost 0 bases, and 15 bases lay between the germline ends. Per the germline V gene, CDR1 is LNHDA and CDR2 is SQIVND (reference sequence). The CDR3 has 16 residues. In nucleotides, the CDR3 is TGTGCCAGTAGGGATCGGAAAGCGAATAGCAATCAGCCCCAGCATTTT. This encodes CASRDRKANSNQPQHF.

The chain has TRBV14 and TRBJ1-1, with unresolved D. The V end lost 4 bases, the J end lost 5 bases, and 14 bases lay between the germline ends. The germline CDR1 and CDR2 sequences are SGHDN and FVKESK. The CDR3 has 14 residues. CDR3 in DNA: TGTGCCAGCAGCCCGGGTCCTAAGGAAACTGAAGCTTTCTTT. This translates into CASSPGPKETEAFF.

CDR3 nucleotide sequence: TGTGCCAGCAGCCCCGCCGGGACAGCTAATAATTCACCCCTCCACTTT. This sequence encodes CASSPAGTANNSPLHF. The chain couples TRBV7-8 to TRBJ1-6, with 7 bases lining up with TRBD1. This CDR3 has 16 amino acids. V trimming: 5 bases; J trimming: 5 bases; junction bases outside the gene matches: 9. CDR1 and CDR2 from the germline V gene are SGHVS and FQNEAQ.

This sequence joins TRBV6-2 or TRBV6-3 and TRBJ1-2; the match to TRBD1 covers 7 bases. The V gene end was trimmed by 4 bases and the J gene end by 0 bases; junction bases not matched to a gene: 8. This CDR3 is built from 16 residues. Germline lookup yields CDR1 MNHEY and CDR2 SVGEGT. The CDR3 here is CASSSLGTEANYGYTF. CDR3 DNA sequence: TGTGCCAGCAGTTCACTAGGGACAGAAGCTAACTATGGCTACACCTTC.

In its sample, this clone was seen once. The CDR3 nucleotides read TGTGCCAGCAGCGGAAGGAGGGACGCAGATACGCAGTATTTT. Translated, it gives CASSGRRDADTQYF. The chain combines TRBV9 with TRBJ2-3; perhaps TRBD2 as D (6 bases). CDR1 is SGDLS, CDR2 YYNGEE, per germline. The CDR3 extends over 14 amino acids. V lost 3 bases to trimming and J lost 4 bases, with 12 bases between them.

J is TRBJ1-5 and V is TRBV27; maybe TRBD1 (5 bases). The CDR3 sequence is 15 residues long. V lost 4 bases, J lost 0 bases, and 10 bases lay in between. CDR1 and CDR2 (germline): MNHEY, SMNVEV (reference sequence). CDR3 protein: CASSSRGNSNQPQHF. CDR3 nucleotides: TGTGCCAGCAGTTCGCGGGGGAATAGCAATCAGCCCCAGCATTTT.

This chain links TRBV6-2 or TRBV6-3 with TRBJ1-2, with D perhaps TRBD1 (5 bases). This CDR3 has 16 residues. The ends were cut back, 6 bases at V and 4 bases at J, with 21 bases in the middle. CDR1 is MNHEY, CDR2 SVGEGT, per germline. CDR3 loop: CASSPPDRDWIYGYTF. The CDR3 region has the DNA TGTGCCAGCAGCCCTCCCGACAGAGACTGGATCTATGGCTACACCTTC.

The V and J genes are TRBV11-2 and TRBJ2-3, with D unresolved. This CDR3 is built from 12 residues. CDR1 is SGHAT, CDR2 FQNNGV, per germline. V was cut by 3 bases and J by 4 bases, with 5 bases left in between. The CDR3 here is CASSLGSDTQYF. CDR3 DNA sequence: TGTGCCAGCAGCTTGGGGTCAGATACGCAGTATTTT.

The J gene is TRBJ1-2, the V gene TRBV18; D is possibly TRBD1 (6 bases). The CDR3 sequence is 14 residues long. Trimming stripped 4 bases from V and 1 base from J, with 10 bases between. The germline V gene has CDR1 KGHSH and CDR2 LQKENI. The CDR3 loop reads CASSRQANNYGYTF. DNA for the CDR3: TGTGCCAGCTCACGACAGGCCAATAACTATGGCTACACCTTC.

The chain has TRBV18 and TRBJ2-1, with D uncertain. The CDR3 consists of 16 residues. Germline V CDR1 and CDR2: KGHSH, LQKENI. V lost 1 base, J lost 8 bases, and 18 bases lay in between. The CDR3: CASSPLTAPAVYEQFF. Here the CDR3 DNA reads TGTGCCAGCTCACCACTCACGGCCCCGGCTGTGTATGAGCAGTTCTTC.

Only one count was recorded for this clone. The genes are TRBV6-5 and TRBJ1-1; 7 nucleotides agree with TRBD1. From germline, CDR1 is MNHEY and CDR2 SVGAGI. With 2 bases clipped from V and 1 base from J, the junction kept 4 bases outside the gene matches. The CDR3 has 15 amino acids. The CDR3 nucleotides read TGTGCCAGCAGTTACCGGGGACAGCCGAACACTGAAGCTTTCTTT. It encodes CASSYRGQPNTEAFF.

The J gene is TRBJ1-2, the V gene TRBV28, with a tentative D call TRBD1 (5 bases). Per germline, CDR1 MDHEN and CDR2 SYDVKM. The CDR3 loop spans 12 amino acids. Between the trimmed V and J ends, which lost 5 bases and 5 bases, there was a span of 9 bases. Here the CDR3 DNA reads TGTGCCAGCAGTGGGACGGTTTATGGCTACACCTTC. Encoded protein: CASSGTVYGYTF.

The chain links TRBV7-6 to TRBJ1-1, with 7 bases matching TRBD1. V lost 0 bases to trimming and J lost 1 base; unmatched junction nucleotides: 11. The germline V gene has CDR1 SGHVS and CDR2 FNYEAQ. The CDR3 is 18 amino acids. CDR3 in DNA: TGTGCCAGCAGCTTAGCGAGGTTCGGGGGACAGCGGAACACTGAAGCTTTCTTT. It yields the protein CASSLARFGGQRNTEAFF.

V is TRBV4-3 and J is TRBJ2-7; D is possibly TRBD1 or TRBD2 (5 bases each). Germline lookup yields CDR1 LGHNA and CDR2 YSLEER. Trimming shortened V by 3 bases and J by 0 bases, and 9 bases separated the two germline ends. The CDR3 covers 14 residues. For the CDR3, the DNA is TGCGCCAGCAGCCAGGGACGAAGCTCCTACGAGCAGTACTTC. Protein: CASSQGRSSYEQYF.